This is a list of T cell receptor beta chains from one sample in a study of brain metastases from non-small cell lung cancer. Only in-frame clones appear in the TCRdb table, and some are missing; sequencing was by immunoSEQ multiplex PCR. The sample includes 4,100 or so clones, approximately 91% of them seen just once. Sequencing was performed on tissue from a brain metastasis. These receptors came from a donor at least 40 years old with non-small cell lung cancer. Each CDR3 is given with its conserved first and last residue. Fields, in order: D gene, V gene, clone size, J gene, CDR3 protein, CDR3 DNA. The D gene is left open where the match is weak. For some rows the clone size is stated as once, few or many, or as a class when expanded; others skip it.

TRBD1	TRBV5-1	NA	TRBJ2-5	CASSLEGQVRETQYF	TGCGCCAGCAGCTTGGAGGGACAGGTCCGGGAGACCCAGTACTTC
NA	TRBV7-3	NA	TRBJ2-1	CASSFGGDNSEQFF	TGTGCCAGCAGCTTTGGGGGGGACAACTCTGAGCAGTTCTTC
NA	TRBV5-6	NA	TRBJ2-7	CASSPGTRWGYEQYF	TGTGCCAGCAGCCCCGGGACCCGTTGGGGCTACGAGCAGTACTTC
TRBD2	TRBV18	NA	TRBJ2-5	CASSPLPSGNQETQYF	TGTGCCAGCTCACCACTGCCTAGCGGGAACCAAGAGACCCAGTACTTC
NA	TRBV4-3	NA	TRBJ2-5	CASSQENRALRETQYF	TGCGCCAGCAGCCAAGAAAACAGGGCCCTCCGGGAGACCCAGTACTTC
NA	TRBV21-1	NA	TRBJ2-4	CASSPRERDGGKNIQYF	TGTGCCAGCAGCCCCCGAGAGAGGGATGGAGGCAAAAACATTCAGTACTTC
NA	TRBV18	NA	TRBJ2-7	CASSPSELALYEQYF	TGTGCCAGCTCACCTTCGGAGCTAGCCCTCTACGAGCAGTACTTC
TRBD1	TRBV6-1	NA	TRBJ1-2	CASSEEAGGAGGYIF	TGTGCCAGCAGTGAAGAGGCAGGGGGCGCAGGGGGCTACATCTTC
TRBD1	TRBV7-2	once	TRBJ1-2	CASSAGTAYGYTF	TGTGCCAGCAGCGCCGGGACAGCTTATGGCTACACCTTC
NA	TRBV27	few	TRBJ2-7	CASSRLGDEQYF	TGTGCCAGCAGTCGGCTGGGGGACGAGCAGTACTTC
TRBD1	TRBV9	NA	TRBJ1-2	CASSVEQGIGYTF	TGTGCCAGCAGCGTCGAACAGGGGATTGGCTACACCTTC
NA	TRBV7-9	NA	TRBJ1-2	CASSAQGTYYGYTF	TGTGCCAGCAGCGCCCAGGGGACTTACTATGGCTACACCTTC
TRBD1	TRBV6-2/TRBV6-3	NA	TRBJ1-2	CASSYSWTGRNYGYTF	TGTGCCAGCAGTTACTCTTGGACAGGGAGGAACTATGGCTACACCTTC
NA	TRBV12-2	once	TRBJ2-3	CASRLRLDYPGDTQYF	TGTGCAAGTCGCTTACGGCTCGACTACCCTGGAGATACGCAGTATTTT
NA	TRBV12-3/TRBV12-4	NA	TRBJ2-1	CASSGTSRNEQFF	TGTGCCAGCAGTGGGACATCGAGGAATGAGCAGTTCTTC
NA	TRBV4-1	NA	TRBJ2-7	CASSRDRTTPWRKYF	TGCGCCAGCAGCCGAGATAGGACTACTCCCTGGAGGAAGTACTTC
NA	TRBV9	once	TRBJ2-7	CASSVGYEQYF	TGTGCCAGCAGCGTGGGCTACGAGCAGTACTTC
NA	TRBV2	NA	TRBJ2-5	CASSEGQVETQYF	TGTGCCAGCAGTGAGGGTCAAGTAGAGACCCAGTACTTC
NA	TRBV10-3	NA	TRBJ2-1	CAISGGANEQFF	TGTGCCATCAGTGGAGGGGCCAATGAGCAGTTCTTC
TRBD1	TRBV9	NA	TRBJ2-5	CTSSGGTGSETQYF	TGTACCAGCAGCGGTGGGACAGGGTCAGAGACCCAGTACTTC
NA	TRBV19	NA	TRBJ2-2	CASSEYGGELFF	TGTGCCAGTAGTGAGTATGGCGGGGAGCTGTTTTTT
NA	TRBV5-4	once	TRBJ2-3	CASSQLSGDPTDTQYF	TGTGCCAGCAGCCAACTGTCGGGGGACCCCACAGATACGCAGTATTTT
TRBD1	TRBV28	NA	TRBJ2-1	CASSRDSYNEQFF	TGTGCCAGCAGTCGGGACAGCTACAATGAGCAGTTCTTC
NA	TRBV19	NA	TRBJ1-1	CASSQGRTEAFF	TGTGCCAGTAGTCAGGGAAGGACTGAAGCTTTCTTT
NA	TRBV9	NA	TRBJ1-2	CASSVGYGYTF	TGTGCCAGCAGCGTGGGGTATGGCTACACCTTC
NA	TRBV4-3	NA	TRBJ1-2	CASSLLGVPYYGYTF	TGCGCCAGCAGCCTCCTAGGGGTGCCGTACTATGGCTACACCTTC
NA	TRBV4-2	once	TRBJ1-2	CASSQGQAPNYGYTF	TGTGCCAGCAGCCAAGGGCAGGCGCCGAACTATGGCTACACCTTC
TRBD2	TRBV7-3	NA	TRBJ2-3	CASSRLAGPYTDTQYF	TGTGCCAGCAGCCGTCTAGCGGGACCCTACACAGATACGCAGTATTTT
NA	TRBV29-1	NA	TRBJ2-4	CSVEGGGLGNIQYF	TGCAGCGTTGAAGGGGGGGGCCTAGGAAACATTCAGTACTTC
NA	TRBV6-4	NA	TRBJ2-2	CASSLGNTGELFF	TGTGCCAGCAGTCTGGGAAACACCGGGGAGCTGTTTTTT
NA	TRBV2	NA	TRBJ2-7	CASSNFYEQYF	TGTGCCAGCAGTAACTTCTACGAGCAGTACTTC
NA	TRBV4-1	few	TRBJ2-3	CASSQGPGHLADTQYF	TGCGCCAGCAGCCAAGGCCCGGGACATTTGGCAGATACGCAGTATTTT
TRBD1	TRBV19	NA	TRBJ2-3	CASRVGQGAIDTQYF	TGTGCCAGTAGGGTAGGACAGGGGGCTATAGATACGCAGTATTTT
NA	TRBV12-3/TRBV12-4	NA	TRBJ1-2	CASSDSGYGYTF	TGTGCCAGCAGCGATTCAGGGTATGGCTACACCTTC
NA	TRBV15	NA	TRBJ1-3	CATSRGEDRNRGNTIYF	TGTGCCACCAGCAGAGGAGAAGACAGAAATAGGGGAAACACCATATATTTT
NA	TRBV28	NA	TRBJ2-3	CASSFSNPVRTADTQYF	TGTGCCAGCAGTTTTTCTAACCCGGTGCGGACCGCAGATACGCAGTATTTT
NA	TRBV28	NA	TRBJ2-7	CASSLFDLSEQYF	TGTGCCAGCAGTTTATTTGATCTTTCCGAGCAGTACTTC
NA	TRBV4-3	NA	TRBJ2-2	CASSPGSRKTGELFF	TGCGCCAGCAGCCCAGGGAGCCGGAAAACCGGGGAGCTGTTTTTT
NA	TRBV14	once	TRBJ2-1	CASSRDLLNEQFF	TGTGCCAGCAGCCGTGACCTGCTAAATGAGCAGTTCTTC